What follows are 28 T cell receptor beta chains derived from one specimen sequenced in a study of blood T cell repertoires in COVID-19. The method was immunoSEQ multiplex PCR; TCRdb's version includes in-frame clones alone and lacks a portion of them. The table records around 18,000 clones, 75% to 95% of them present only once. Sequencing was done on a sample of peripheral blood. The receptor source for this set is a human donor in a cohort sampled during active COVID-19.

This clone was found once. The chain combines TRBV2 with TRBJ2-7; D may be TRBD2 (6 bases). This CDR3 has 13 amino acids. V was shortened by 2 bases and J by 7 bases, with 12 bases between the two germline ends. CDR1 SNHLY and CDR2 FYNNEI come from the germline V gene. In nucleotides, the CDR3 is TGTGCCAGCAGTGAAAGCGGGTTCGGGGAGCAGTACTTC. Amino acid sequence: CASSESGFGEQYF.

The rearrangement uses TRBV19 and TRBJ1-5, with D unclear. Trimming cost V 7 bases and J 4 bases, with 14 bases left between them. Germline CDR1 and CDR2: LNHDA and SQIVND (reference sequence). This CDR3 is 14 amino acids long. Here the CDR3 reads CASKAGRENQPQHF. In nucleotides, the CDR3 is TGTGCCAGTAAGGCAGGACGGGAGAATCAGCCCCAGCATTTT.

This clone showed up just once. As DNA, the CDR3 is TGCGCCAGCAGCGCGGACCCCGGGACTATCGGCGGGGAGCTGTTTTTT. Residues: CASSADPGTIGGELFF. The rearrangement joins TRBV5-1 to TRBJ2-2; the match to TRBD2 covers 7 bases. The CDR3 is 16 residues long. Germline CDR1 and CDR2: SGHRS and YFSETQ. The trim removed 4 bases at V and 7 bases at J, leaving 13 bases unmatched. The variable domain in full, with the rest retrieved from reference TRBV5-1 and TRBJ2-2, is KAGVTQTPRYLIKTRGQQVTLSCSPISGHRSVSWYQQTPGQGLQFLFEYFSETQRNKGNFPGRFSGRQFSNSRSEMNVSTLELGDSALYLCASSADPGTIGGELFFGEGSRLTVL.

The rearrangement links TRBV15 to TRBJ2-7; possibly TRBD1 for D (6 bases). CDR1 and CDR2 from the germline V gene are LNHNV and YYDKDF (reference sequence). The CDR3 totals 11 residues. Trimming removed 4 bases at V and 12 bases at J, with 13 bases between. The DNA for the CDR3 is TGTGCCACCAGCATGTACAGGGAAATGTACTTC. Protein product: CATSMYREMYF.

The V gene is TRBV19, the J gene TRBJ1-5; possibly TRBD1 for D (5 bases). CDR3 length: 14 residues. The germline V gene encodes CDR1 LNHDA and CDR2 SQIVND (reference sequence). Trimming removed 0 bases at V and 8 bases at J, with 11 bases between. This chain's CDR3 is CASSIEGGAKPQHF. The CDR3, as DNA: TGTGCCAGTAGTATAGAGGGAGGGGCGAAGCCCCAGCATTTT.

The gene calls are TRBV18 and TRBJ1-2; unclear D gene. The CDR3 runs 14 residues. From germline, CDR1 is KGHSH and CDR2 LQKENI. V lost 3 bases, J lost 4 bases, and 12 bases lay in between. CDR3 loop: CASSPGIEGYGYTF. In DNA, the CDR3 is TGTGCCAGCTCACCCGGGATTGAGGGCTATGGCTACACCTTC. Together with reference TRBV18 and TRBJ1-2, the CDR3 gives the full variable domain: NAGVMQNPRHLVRRRGQEARLRCSPMKGHSHVYWYRQLPEEGLKFMVYLQKENIIDESGMPKERFSAEFPKEGPSILRIQQVVRGDSAAYFCASSPGIEGYGYTFGSGTRLTVV.

V usage is TRBV9 and J usage is TRBJ2-3, with TRBD2 identical over 12 bases. The CDR3 contains 16 residues. The V segment lost 3 bases and the J segment 2 bases; nucleotides outside the gene matches: 4. Germline values: CDR1 SGDLS, CDR2 YYNGEE. CDR3 sequence reads: CASSGGTSGLTDTQYF. The CDR3 DNA is TGTGCCAGCAGCGGGGGGACTAGCGGGCTCACAGATACGCAGTATTTT.

This clone was picked up one time. The genes are TRBV27 and TRBJ2-5; a possible D gene is TRBD2 (5 bases). The CDR3 totals 13 residues. Germline assignment: CDR1 MNHEY and CDR2 SMNVEV (reference sequence). The ends were cut back, 7 bases at V and 4 bases at J, with 13 bases in the middle. The CDR3 here is CASKAAGVETQYF. The CDR3 bases are TGTGCCAGCAAGGCAGCCGGGGTAGAGACCCAGTACTTC.

By frequency in the sample, this clone is large. The chain is built from TRBV4-1 and TRBJ2-5; D is perhaps TRBD2 (5 bases). The CDR3 spans 15 residues. V shed 4 bases and J shed 5 bases, with 17 bases lying between them. Germline V gene sequence: CDR1 MGHRA, CDR2 YSYEKL. The CDR3 coding sequence is TGCGCCAGCAGCCTCCACTGGACTGCCGACGAGACCCAGTACTTC. It codes for CASSLHWTADETQYF.

The chain combines TRBV5-3 with TRBJ2-7; 10 positions match TRBD1. TRBV5-3 belongs to the ORF category, with a function that is uncertain. This CDR3 is 16 amino acids long. The V and J ends lost 5 bases and 2 bases, in that order; junction bases with no gene match: 10. The CDR3 here is CARSKGQGKVPYEQYF. CDR3 DNA sequence: TGTGCCAGAAGTAAGGGACAGGGGAAAGTACCCTACGAGCAGTACTTC.

This sequence joins TRBV7-6 and TRBJ1-5, with 8 bases matching TRBD1. With 5 bases clipped from V and 6 bases from J, the junction kept 6 bases outside the gene matches. Germline V lookup: CDR1 SGHVS, CDR2 FNYEAQ. The CDR3 has 14 residues. CDR3 protein: CASSLQGAGQPQHF. The CDR3 nucleotides read TGTGCCAGCAGCCTTCAGGGGGCGGGTCAGCCCCAGCATTTT.

The sample holds a few counts of this clone. V is TRBV5-8 and J is TRBJ2-7; D is ambiguous. Germline assignment: CDR1 SGHTS and CDR2 YDEGEE. V was trimmed by 4 bases and J by 3 bases, leaving 5 bases between them. CDR3 size: 11 residues. The CDR3 DNA sequence: TGTGCCAGCAGCCTCGGCTACGAGCAGTACTTC. Its translation is CASSLGYEQYF.

CDR3 nucleotides: TGTGCCAGCAGCTTAGATGGGCAGGGTCGCAACGAGCAGTACTTC. As protein: CASSLDGQGRNEQYF. V is TRBV11-2 and J is TRBJ2-7, with a possible D match to TRBD1 (5 bases). The CDR3 is 15 amino acids. Per germline, CDR1 SGHAT and CDR2 FQNNGV. The ends were cut back, 0 bases at V and 5 bases at J, with 14 bases in the middle.

This sequence joins TRBV27 and TRBJ1-3; D gene unclear. Trimming took off 5 bases at V and 4 bases at J, with 6 bases between the two ends. CDR3 length: 12 residues. The V gene's germline CDR1 is MNHEY and CDR2 SMNVEV (reference sequence). CDR3 sequence: CASSATGNTIYF. The CDR3 region has the DNA TGTGCCAGCAGTGCGACAGGAAACACCATATATTTT.

The chain recombines TRBV10-2 with TRBJ2-1; D may be TRBD1 (5 bases). The CDR3 spans 14 residues. Germline V gene lookup returns CDR1 WSHSY and CDR2 SAAADI. V dropped 8 bases and J dropped 9 bases, with 20 bases sitting between them. The CDR3 here is CASGPLGHKGEQFF. CDR3 nucleotides: TGCGCCAGCGGCCCCTTGGGGCATAAAGGTGAGCAGTTCTTC.

The genes are TRBV27 and TRBJ1-4; a possible D gene is TRBD1 (6 bases). The CDR3 covers 14 residues. The V end lost 8 bases, the J end lost 9 bases, and 19 bases lay between the germline ends. Germline CDR1 and CDR2: MNHEY and SMNVEV (reference sequence). The CDR3, as DNA: TGTGCCAGCTCCCGGGTAGGGACACATCAAAAACTGTTTTTT. This encodes CASSRVGTHQKLFF.

This chain uses TRBV4-1 with TRBJ1-6, with 8 bases fitting TRBD1. Trimming at V came to 2 bases and at J to 1 base, leaving 4 bases not matched to a gene. The CDR3 loop spans 17 amino acids. Per germline, CDR1 MGHRA and CDR2 YSYEKL. The CDR3 region has the DNA TGCGCCAGCAGCCAACTCAGGACAGGGTCCTATAATTCACCCCTCCACTTT. It yields the protein CASSQLRTGSYNSPLHF.

The chain couples TRBV11-3 to TRBJ1-3; the D gene is possibly TRBD1 (5 bases). Trimming took 5 bases from V and 0 from J, leaving 8 bases between them. Per the germline V gene, CDR1 is SGHNT and CDR2 is YENEEA. The CDR3 contains 14 residues. CDR3 coding DNA: TGTGCCAGCAGCCGGGGGGGCTCTGGAAACACCATATATTTT. Protein product: CASSRGGSGNTIYF.

This sequence joins TRBV27 and TRBJ2-1; perhaps TRBD2 as D (6 bases). Germline V gives CDR1 MNHEY, CDR2 SMNVEV (reference sequence). The V end was cut by 3 bases, the J end by 2 bases, with 11 bases between. This CDR3 has 15 residues. CDR3 amino acids: CASSLVRGTYNEQFF. As DNA, the CDR3 is TGTGCCAGCAGTTTGGTACGCGGGACCTACAATGAGCAGTTCTTC.

The J gene is TRBJ2-5, the V gene TRBV15, with D perhaps matching TRBD1 (6 bases). V shed 5 bases and J shed 2 bases, with 18 bases lying between them. The germline CDR1 and CDR2 sequences are LNHNV and YYDKDF (reference sequence). The CDR3 runs 16 residues. CDR3 sequence reads: CATSLWVQRGQETQYF. Here the CDR3 DNA reads TGTGCCACCAGCCTTTGGGTCCAGAGGGGGCAAGAGACCCAGTACTTC.

The chain joins TRBV7-2 to TRBJ1-2; 7 bases align to TRBD1. Germline CDR1 and CDR2: SGHTA and FQGNSA. The CDR3 length is 14 residues. With 10 bases clipped from V and 8 bases from J, the junction kept 16 bases outside the gene matches. In DNA, the CDR3 is TGTGCCACCGTGCGACAGGGCCCAAAGTCCGGCTACACCTTC. Residues: CATVRQGPKSGYTF. The whole variable domain, filled in from reference TRBV7-2 and TRBJ1-2, reads GAGVSQSPSNKVTEKGKDVELRCDPISGHTALYWYRQSLGQGLEFLIYFQGNSAPDKSGLPSDRFSAERTGGSVSTLTIQRTQQEDSAVYLCATVRQGPKSGYTFGSGTRLTVV.

The chain uses TRBV5-5 and TRBJ2-7, with 7 positions matching TRBD1. Germline CDR1 SGHKS, CDR2 YYEKEE (reference sequence). V was pared by 1 base and J by 3 bases, with 1 base of the junction left unmatched. This CDR3 comprises 13 residues. The CDR3 loop is CASSLNRGYEQYF. CDR3 nucleotide sequence: TGTGCCAGCAGCTTGAACAGGGGCTACGAGCAGTACTTC.

V gene TRBV18 combines with J gene TRBJ2-1; 7 bases match TRBD1. The trim removed 6 bases at V and 7 bases at J, leaving 15 bases unmatched. Per the germline V gene, CDR1 is KGHSH and CDR2 is LQKENI. CDR3 length: 16 amino acids. CDR3 protein: CASSSRDRVKGNEQFF. For the CDR3, the DNA is TGTGCCAGCTCCTCTCGAGACAGGGTAAAAGGGAATGAGCAGTTCTTC. Filled out from reference TRBV18 and TRBJ2-1, the complete variable domain reads NAGVMQNPRHLVRRRGQEARLRCSPMKGHSHVYWYRQLPEEGLKFMVYLQKENIIDESGMPKERFSAEFPKEGPSILRIQQVVRGDSAAYFCASSSRDRVKGNEQFFGPGTRLTVL.

The chain carries TRBV19 and TRBJ2-2, with 8 bases aligning to TRBD1. The CDR3 contains 16 residues. V lost 4 bases and J lost 2; bases outside the gene matches: 6. Germline V gives CDR1 LNHDA, CDR2 SQIVND (reference sequence). CDR3 nucleotide sequence: TGTGCCAGTAGTAAAGACAGGGGTCAAAACACCGGGGAGCTGTTTTTT. Amino acids: CASSKDRGQNTGELFF.

V usage is TRBV19 and J usage is TRBJ2-7, with 9 bases identical to TRBD1. Losses at the gene ends were 5 bases for V and 0 bases for J; bases not matched to a gene: 5. The CDR3 runs 15 residues. Germline CDR1 is LNHDA and CDR2 is SQIVND (reference sequence). CDR3 loop: CASSAPGQGSYEQYF. CDR3 nucleotides: TGTGCCAGTAGTGCCCCGGGACAGGGCTCCTACGAGCAGTACTTC.

The table lists this clone with a count of one. V and J are TRBV11-2 and TRBJ2-1; the D is unclear. Germline V gene sequence: CDR1 SGHAT, CDR2 FQNNGV. The CDR3 contains 12 residues. V was clipped by 1 base and J by 6 bases, with 4 bases between them. This CDR3 is CASSLVANEQFF. CDR3 bases: TGTGCCAGCAGCTTAGTAGCCAATGAGCAGTTCTTC.

The chain joins TRBV10-3 to TRBJ2-2; D possibly corresponds to TRBD1 (9 bases). In germline, CDR1 is ENHRY, CDR2 SYGVKD. Trimming shortened V by 6 bases and J by 2 bases, and 25 bases separated the two germline ends. CDR3 length: 19 residues. CDR3: CAIRGQGSAGGANTGELFF. The DNA of the CDR3 is TGTGCCATCAGGGGACAGGGATCGGCCGGGGGGGCCAACACCGGGGAGCTGTTTTTT.

J is TRBJ2-7 and V is TRBV3-1 (or the pseudogene TRBV3-2), with D perhaps matching TRBD1 (7 bases). CDR3 length equals 16 residues. V was clipped by 1 base and J by 2 bases, with 15 bases between them. CDR1 is LGHDT and CDR2 is YNNKEL in the germline V gene (reference sequence). DNA of the CDR3: TGTGCCAGCAGCCAAGTACAGGGGAGGCCTACCTACGAGCAGTACTTC. Amino acids: CASSQVQGRPTYEQYF.